This entry concerns a single T cell receptor (beta chain). The CDR3 totals 17 residues. The data are from a study of blood T cell repertoires in COVID-19. For the study at large: T cells, B-cell-depleted T cells, or PBMCs provided the cDNA or gDNA that served as material.

Per the original methods: Estimation of nucleated cell counts was performed using reference gene primer amplification. Some clones are missing from TCRdb's copy, which holds only in-frame ones; the method was immunoSEQ multiplex PCR. V, J and clone size are those of that table, while D and trimming were read from the DNA. This sample has about 670,000 clones; more than 80% occur once, and the top ten carry 0.2% to 0.3%. The V and J genes are TRBV12-2 and TRBJ1-6; TRBD1, as called in the table, went unchecked against the DNA. TRBV12-2 is reported as a pseudogene. The TCR was taken from a woman between 18 and 29 years old with acute or convalescent COVID-19. Sequenced material: peripheral blood. The CDR3 coding sequence is TGTGCAAGTCGCTCCCGGCGACATGCGACAGCAGCTTCACCCCTCCACTTT. It encodes CASRSRRHATAASPLHF.